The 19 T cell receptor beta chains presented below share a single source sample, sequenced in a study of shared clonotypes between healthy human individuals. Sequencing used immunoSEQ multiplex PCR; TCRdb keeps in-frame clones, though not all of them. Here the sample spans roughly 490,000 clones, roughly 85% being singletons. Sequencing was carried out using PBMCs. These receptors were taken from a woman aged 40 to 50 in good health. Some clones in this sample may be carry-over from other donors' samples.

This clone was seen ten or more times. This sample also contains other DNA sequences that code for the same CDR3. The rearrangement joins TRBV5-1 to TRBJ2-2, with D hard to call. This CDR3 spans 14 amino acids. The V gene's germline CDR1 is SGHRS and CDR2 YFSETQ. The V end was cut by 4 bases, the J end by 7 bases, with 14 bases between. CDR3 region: CASSPFGGGGELFF. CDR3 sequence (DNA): TGCGCCAGCAGCCCCTTTGGCGGTGGCGGGGAGCTGTTTTTT. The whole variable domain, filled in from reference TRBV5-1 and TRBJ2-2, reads KAGVTQTPRYLIKTRGQQVTLSCSPISGHRSVSWYQQTPGQGLQFLFEYFSETQRNKGNFPGRFSGRQFSNSRSEMNVSTLELGDSALYLCASSPFGGGGELFFGEGSRLTVL.

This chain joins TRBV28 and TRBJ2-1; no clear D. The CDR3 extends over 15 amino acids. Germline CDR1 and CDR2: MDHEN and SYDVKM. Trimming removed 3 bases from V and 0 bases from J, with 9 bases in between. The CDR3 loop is CASSFDFSSYNEQFF. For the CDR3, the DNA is TGTGCCAGCAGTTTTGATTTTAGCTCCTACAATGAGCAGTTCTTC.

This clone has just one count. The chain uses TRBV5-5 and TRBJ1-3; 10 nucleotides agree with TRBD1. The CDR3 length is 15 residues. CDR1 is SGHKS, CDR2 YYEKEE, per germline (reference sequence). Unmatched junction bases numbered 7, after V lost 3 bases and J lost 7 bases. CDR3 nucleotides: TGTGCCAGCAGCTCCGACAGGGGGCTTGGTAACACCATATATTTT. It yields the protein CASSSDRGLGNTIYF.

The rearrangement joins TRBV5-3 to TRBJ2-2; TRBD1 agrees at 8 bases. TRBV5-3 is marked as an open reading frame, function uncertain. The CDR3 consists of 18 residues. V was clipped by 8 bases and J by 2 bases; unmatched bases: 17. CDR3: CASDRREIGQGNTGELFF. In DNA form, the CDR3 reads TGTGCCAGTGACCGAAGGGAGATAGGACAGGGAAACACCGGGGAGCTGTTTTTT.

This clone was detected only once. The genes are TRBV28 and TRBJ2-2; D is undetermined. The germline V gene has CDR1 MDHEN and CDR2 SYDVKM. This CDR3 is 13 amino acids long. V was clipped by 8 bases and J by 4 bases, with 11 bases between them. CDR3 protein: CASFKEITGELFF. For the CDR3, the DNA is TGTGCCAGCTTTAAGGAGATCACCGGGGAGCTGTTTTTT.

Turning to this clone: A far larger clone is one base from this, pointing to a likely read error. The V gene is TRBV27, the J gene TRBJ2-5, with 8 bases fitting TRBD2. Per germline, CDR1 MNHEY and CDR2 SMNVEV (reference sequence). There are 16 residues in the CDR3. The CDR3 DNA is TGTGCCGGCAGTAAATTCGGACTAGCTGGCCAAGAGACCCAGTACTTC. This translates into CAGSKFGLAGQETQYF.

As DNA, the CDR3 is TGCGCCAGCAGCTCAACAGGGGCTGGAACTGAAGCTTTCTTT. It is translated as CASSSTGAGTEAFF. The chain links TRBV5-1 to TRBJ1-1, with 7 bases identical to TRBD1. CDR3 length equals 14 residues. Germline V gene lookup returns CDR1 SGHRS and CDR2 YFSETQ. Trimming took 3 bases from V and 5 from J; bases not matched to a gene: 7.

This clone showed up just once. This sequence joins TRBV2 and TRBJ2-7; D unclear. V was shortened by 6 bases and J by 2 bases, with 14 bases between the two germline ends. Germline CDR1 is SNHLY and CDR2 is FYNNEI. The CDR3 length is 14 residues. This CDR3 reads CASRIRLLTYEQYF. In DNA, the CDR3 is TGTGCCAGCAGGATTCGACTCCTCACCTACGAGCAGTACTTC. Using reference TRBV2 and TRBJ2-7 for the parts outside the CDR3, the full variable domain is EPEVTQTPSHQVTQMGQEVILRCVPISNHLYFYWYRQILGQKVEFLVSFYNNEISEKSEIFDDQFSVERPDGSNFTLKIRSTKLEDSAMYFCASRIRLLTYEQYFGPGTRLTVT.

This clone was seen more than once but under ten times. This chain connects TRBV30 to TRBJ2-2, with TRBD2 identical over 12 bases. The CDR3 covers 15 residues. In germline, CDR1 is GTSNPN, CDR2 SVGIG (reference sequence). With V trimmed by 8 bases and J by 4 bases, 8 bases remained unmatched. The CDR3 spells CAGASGRARTGELFF. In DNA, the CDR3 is TGTGCCGGGGCTAGCGGGAGGGCCCGCACCGGGGAGCTGTTTTTT.

CDR3 region: CASSLQGVGTDTQYF. CDR3 nucleotides: TGCGCCAGCAGCTTACAGGGGGTAGGCACAGATACGCAGTATTTT. The genes are TRBV5-1 and TRBJ2-3; 8 bases fit TRBD1. Germline V gene sequence: CDR1 SGHRS, CDR2 YFSETQ. V was clipped by 2 bases and J by 1 base; unmatched bases: 3. The CDR3 has 15 residues.

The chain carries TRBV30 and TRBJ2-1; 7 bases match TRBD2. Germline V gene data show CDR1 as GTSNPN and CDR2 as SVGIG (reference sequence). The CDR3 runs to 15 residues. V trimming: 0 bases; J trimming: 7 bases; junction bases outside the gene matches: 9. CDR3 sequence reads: CAWSVSGRARNEQFF. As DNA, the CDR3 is TGTGCCTGGAGTGTAAGTGGGAGGGCCAGGAATGAGCAGTTCTTC. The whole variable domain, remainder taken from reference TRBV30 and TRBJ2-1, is SQTIHQWPATLVQPVGSPLSLECTVEGTSNPNLYWYRQAAGRGLQLLFYSVGIGQISSEVPQNLSASRPQDRQFILSSKKLLLSDSGFYLCAWSVSGRARNEQFFGPGTRLTVL.

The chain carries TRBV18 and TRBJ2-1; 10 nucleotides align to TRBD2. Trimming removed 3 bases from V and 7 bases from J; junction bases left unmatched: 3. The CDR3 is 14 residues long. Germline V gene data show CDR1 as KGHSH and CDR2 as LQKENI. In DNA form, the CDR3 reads TGTGCCAGCTCACCTCTAGCGGGAGCTAATGAGCAGTTCTTC. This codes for CASSPLAGANEQFF. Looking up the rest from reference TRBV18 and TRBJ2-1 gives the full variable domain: NAGVMQNPRHLVRRRGQEARLRCSPMKGHSHVYWYRQLPEEGLKFMVYLQKENIIDESGMPKERFSAEFPKEGPSILRIQQVVRGDSAAYFCASSPLAGANEQFFGPGTRLTVL.

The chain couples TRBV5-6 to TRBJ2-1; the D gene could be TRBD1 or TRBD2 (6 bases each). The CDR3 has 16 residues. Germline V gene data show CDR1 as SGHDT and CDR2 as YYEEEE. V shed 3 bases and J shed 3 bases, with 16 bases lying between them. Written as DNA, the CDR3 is TGTGCCAGCAGCTCCCCGGGGGCCGTTGGCTACAATGAGCAGTTCTTC. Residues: CASSSPGAVGYNEQFF.

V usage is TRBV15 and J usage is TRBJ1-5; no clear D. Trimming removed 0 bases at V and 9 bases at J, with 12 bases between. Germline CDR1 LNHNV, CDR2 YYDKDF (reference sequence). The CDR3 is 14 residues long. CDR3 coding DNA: TGTGCCACCAGCAGAGAGTTGGGCACGCGGCCCCAGCATTTT. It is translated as CATSRELGTRPQHF.

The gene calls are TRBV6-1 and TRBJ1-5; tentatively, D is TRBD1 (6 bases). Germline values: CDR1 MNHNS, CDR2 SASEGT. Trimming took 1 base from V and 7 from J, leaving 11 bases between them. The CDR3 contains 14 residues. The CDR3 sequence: CASSEGGGPQPQHF. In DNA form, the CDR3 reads TGTGCCAGCAGTGAAGGGGGGGGGCCCCAGCCCCAGCATTTT.

The CDR3, as DNA: TGTGCCAGCAGCTTCAGCCCGGACAGCAGTGAGCAGTTCTTC. Translating it yields CASSFSPDSSEQFF. The chain joins TRBV9 to TRBJ2-1; TRBD1 might be the D (6 bases). This CDR3 has 14 residues. Trimming left V 4 bases short and J 9 bases short, with 17 bases between. CDR1 is SGDLS and CDR2 is YYNGEE in the germline V gene. Together with reference TRBV9 and TRBJ2-1, the CDR3 gives the full variable domain: DSGVTQTPKHLITATGQRVTLRCSPRSGDLSVYWYQQSLDQGLQFLIQYYNGEERAKGNILERFSAQQFPDLHSELNLSSLELGDSALYFCASSFSPDSSEQFFGPGTRLTVL.

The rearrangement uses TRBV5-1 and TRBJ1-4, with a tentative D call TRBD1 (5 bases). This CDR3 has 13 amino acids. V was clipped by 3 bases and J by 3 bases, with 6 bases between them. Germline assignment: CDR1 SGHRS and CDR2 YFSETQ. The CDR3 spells CASSSGPNEKLFF. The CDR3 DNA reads TGCGCCAGCAGCTCGGGGCCTAATGAAAAACTGTTTTTT.

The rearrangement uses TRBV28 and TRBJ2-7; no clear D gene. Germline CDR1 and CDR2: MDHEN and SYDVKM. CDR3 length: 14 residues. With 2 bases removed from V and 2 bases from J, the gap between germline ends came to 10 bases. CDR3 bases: TGTGCCAGCAGTTTAGACACGGCTGCCTACGAGCAGTACTTC. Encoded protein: CASSLDTAAYEQYF.

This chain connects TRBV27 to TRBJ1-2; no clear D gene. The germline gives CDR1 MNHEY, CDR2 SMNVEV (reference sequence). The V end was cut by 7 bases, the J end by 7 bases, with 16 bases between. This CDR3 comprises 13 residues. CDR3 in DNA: TGTGCCAGCACTCCCCTTCCGTCGCGTGGCTACACCTTC. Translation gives CASTPLPSRGYTF.